A single sample gave rise to the 20 T cell receptor beta chains below, sequenced in a study of blood T cell repertoires in COVID-19. The data were produced by immunoSEQ multiplex PCR, yet TCRdb's version contains in-frame clones alone and is incomplete. The sample yields roughly 200,000 clones, roughly 90% seen once. The specimen was PBMCs or T cells enriched from blood (not recorded which). These receptor sequences come from a man younger than 35 with acute COVID-19.

The chain combines TRBV28 with TRBJ1-5; D gene uncertain. This CDR3 is 14 amino acids long. Germline CDR1 and CDR2: MDHEN and SYDVKM. The V end lost 4 bases, the J end lost 3 bases, and 10 bases lay between the germline ends. The CDR3 bases are TGTGCCAGCAGTTATCGAGGTGCCAATCAGCCCCAGCATTTT. It translates to CASSYRGANQPQHF.

This chain uses TRBV7-9 with TRBJ2-5, with 7 bases matching TRBD2. Germline V gene lookup returns CDR1 SEHNR and CDR2 FQNEAQ (reference sequence). Germline trimming cut 2 bases from V and 4 bases from J; bases unmatched to any gene: 1. The CDR3 totals 13 residues. CDR3 DNA: TGTGCCAGCAGCTTAATAGCGGGAGAGACCCAGTACTTC. It specifies CASSLIAGETQYF. The full variable domain, completed using reference TRBV7-9 and TRBJ2-5, is DTGVSQNPRHKITKRGQNVTFRCDPISEHNRLYWYRQTLGQGPEFLTYFQNEAQLEKSRLLSDRFSAERPKGSFSTLEIQRTEQGDSAMYLCASSLIAGETQYFGPGTRLLVL.

This chain connects TRBV28 to TRBJ1-2; the D is unclear. V was cut by 2 bases and J by 7 bases, with 8 bases left in between. The germline gives CDR1 MDHEN, CDR2 SYDVKM. The CDR3 is 12 amino acids. The chain's CDR3 is CASSLGETGYTF. The DNA for the CDR3 is TGTGCCAGCAGTTTAGGGGAGACTGGCTACACCTTC.

Here the CDR3 DNA reads TGCGCCAGCAGCCATCCTCGCACAGATACGCAGTATTTT. Translating gives CASSHPRTDTQYF. V and J are TRBV4-1 and TRBJ2-3; D gene uncertain. This CDR3 comprises 13 residues. Trimming took off 3 bases at V and 1 base at J, with 5 bases between the two ends. The germline V gene encodes CDR1 MGHRA and CDR2 YSYEKL.

The CDR3, as DNA: TGTGCCAGCAGCTTACGGAGGACAGGGAACTATGGCTACACCTTC. As protein: CASSLRRTGNYGYTF. J is TRBJ1-2 and V is TRBV7-8; 8 bases map to TRBD1. The germline V gene encodes CDR1 SGHVS and CDR2 FQNEAQ. The CDR3 is made up of 15 amino acids. The ends lost 2 bases at V and 2 bases at J; junction bases unmatched: 4.

This chain joins TRBV9 and TRBJ1-1; tentative D call: TRBD1 (6 bases). Germline CDR1 is SGDLS and CDR2 is YYNGEE. CDR3 length: 17 residues. V was cut by 0 bases and J by 1 base, with 16 bases left in between. The CDR3 region is CASSVGGSRTANTEAFF. CDR3 nucleotide sequence: TGTGCCAGCAGCGTAGGTGGATCGCGGACAGCGAACACTGAAGCTTTCTTT.

This clone was found once. The chain joins TRBV10-2 to TRBJ2-5; D gene unclear. Trimming shortened V by 4 bases and J by 5 bases, and 11 bases separated the two germline ends. This CDR3 comprises 13 residues. The germline V gene has CDR1 WSHSY and CDR2 SAAADI. CDR3 residues: CASSVQAPETQYF. The CDR3 DNA reads TGCGCCAGCAGTGTTCAGGCTCCGGAGACCCAGTACTTC.

V is TRBV11-2 and J is TRBJ1-4; 10 bases are a match to TRBD1. This CDR3 is 15 amino acids long. J was trimmed by 9 bases and V by 5 bases; bases with no gene match: 9. The germline CDR1 and CDR2 sequences are SGHAT and FQNNGV. The CDR3 nucleotides are TGTGCCAGCAGCCCACTGGGACAGGGGTTACAAAAACTGTTTTTT. Translating it yields CASSPLGQGLQKLFF. The full variable domain, in which reference TRBV11-2 and TRBJ1-4 provide the parts outside the CDR3, is EAGVAQSPRYKIIEKRQSVAFWCNPISGHATLYWYQQILGQGPKLLIQFQNNGVVDDSQLPKDRFSAERLKGVDSTLKIQPAKLEDSAVYLCASSPLGQGLQKLFFGSGTQLSVL.

This chain uses TRBV4-2 with TRBJ1-1, with unresolved D. Germline loops: CDR1 LGHNA, CDR2 YNFKEQ. CDR3 length equals 15 residues. V was trimmed by 1 base and J by 1 base, leaving 10 bases between them. CDR3 sequence: CASSQGEHRNTEAFF. CDR3 nucleotide sequence: TGTGCCAGCAGCCAAGGCGAACACAGGAACACTGAAGCTTTCTTT.

The V call is TRBV11-2, the J call TRBJ1-1, with D unclear. From germline, CDR1 is SGHAT and CDR2 FQNNGV. Between the trimmed V and J ends, which lost 5 bases and 4 bases, there was a span of 14 bases. This CDR3 is 14 amino acids long. The CDR3 bases are TGTGCCAGCAGCATTCTCGGGGTTGGCACTGAAGCTTTCTTT. Amino acids: CASSILGVGTEAFF.

The genes are TRBV28 and TRBJ2-7, with TRBD2 as a possible D gene (6 bases). From germline, CDR1 is MDHEN and CDR2 SYDVKM. The ends were cut back, 4 bases at V and 0 bases at J, with 10 bases in the middle. The CDR3 contains 14 residues. In DNA form, the CDR3 reads TGTGCCAGCAGTTCTATAGCGGACTCCTACGAGCAGTACTTC. Its translation: CASSSIADSYEQYF.

This clone appeared a few times. The genes are TRBV5-1 and TRBJ2-5; 12 nucleotides match TRBD1. This CDR3 contains 15 residues. V lost 3 bases, J lost 11 bases, and 11 bases stayed unmatched. CDR1 is SGHRS, CDR2 YFSETQ, per germline. CDR3 nucleotide sequence: TGCGCCAGCAGCTCCGGGACAGGGGGCGTTGGGCTTCAGTACTTC. Translated, it gives CASSSGTGGVGLQYF.

The chain links TRBV29-1 to TRBJ2-1, with TRBD1 matching 11 bases. CDR1 and CDR2 (germline): SQVTM, ANQGSEA. The CDR3 extends over 12 amino acids. The J segment lost 8 bases and the V segment lost 8 bases, leaving 5 bases of the junction unmatched. DNA for the CDR3: TGCAGCACCTGGACAGGGGGCGATGAGCAGTTCTTC. It specifies CSTWTGGDEQFF.

The chain joins TRBV4-1 to TRBJ2-3, with 14 bases matching TRBD2. Germline-derived CDR1 and CDR2 are MGHRA and YSYEKL. J gave up 0 bases and V 3 bases, and 8 bases lay outside the gene matches. The CDR3 spans 19 residues. The CDR3 coding sequence is TGCGCCAGCAGCCACCTCGGGACTAGCGGGAGAACTAGCACAGATACGCAGTATTTT. This codes for CASSHLGTSGRTSTDTQYF.

The chain uses TRBV19 and TRBJ2-1, with unresolved D. CDR1 is LNHDA, CDR2 SQIVND, per germline (reference sequence). Trimming left V 7 bases short and J 7 bases short, with 8 bases between. The length of the CDR3 is 11 residues. DNA of the CDR3: TGTGCCAGTACCGCTACTAATGAGCAGTTCTTC. It yields the protein CASTATNEQFF. The variable domain in full, with the rest retrieved from reference TRBV19 and TRBJ2-1, is DGGITQSPKYLFRKEGQNVTLSCEQNLNHDAMYWYRQDPGQGLRLIYYSQIVNDFQKGDIAEGYSVSREKKESFPLTVTSAQKNPTAFYLCASTATNEQFFGPGTRLTVL.

J is TRBJ1-2 and V is TRBV29-1; 7 bases are shared with TRBD1. Trimming removed 5 bases from V and 0 bases from J; junction bases left unmatched: 6. The CDR3 has 14 residues. Germline V CDR1 and CDR2: SQVTM, ANQGSEA. In nucleotides, the CDR3 is TGCAGCGTTCCCGACAGGGATGCTAACTATGGCTACACCTTC. This gives the protein CSVPDRDANYGYTF. Full variable domain (rest looked up from reference TRBV29-1 and TRBJ1-2): SAVISQKPSRDICQRGTSLTIQCQVDSQVTMMFWYRQQPGQSLTLIATANQGSEATYESGFVIDKFPISRPNLTFSTLTVSNMSPEDSSIYLCSVPDRDANYGYTFGSGTRLTVV.

V is TRBV5-1 and J is TRBJ2-3; 7 nucleotides align to TRBD2. There are 16 residues in the CDR3. Germline CDR1 SGHRS, CDR2 YFSETQ. V lost 5 bases and J lost 1; bases outside the gene matches: 10. The CDR3 is CASSLGRPGGTDTQYF. The CDR3 region has the DNA TGCGCCAGCAGTCTCGGGAGGCCGGGGGGCACAGATACGCAGTATTTT.

The rearrangement joins TRBV12-3 or TRBV12-4 to TRBJ2-5; 8 bases are shared with TRBD1. This CDR3 is 13 amino acids long. With 6 bases clipped from V and 5 bases from J, the junction kept 5 bases outside the gene matches. The chain's CDR3 is CASRQGGWETQYF. CDR3 DNA: TGTGCCAGCAGACAGGGGGGTTGGGAGACCCAGTACTTC.

The rearrangement uses TRBV6-2 or TRBV6-3 and TRBJ1-6; 8 bases are shared with TRBD1. The germline V gene has CDR1 MNHEY and CDR2 SVGEGT. The ends lost 5 bases at V and 10 bases at J; junction bases unmatched: 10. CDR3 length equals 15 residues. The CDR3 bases are TGTGCCAGCAGTGATGGAAGGACAGGGAGCTCACCCCTCCACTTT. Encoded protein: CASSDGRTGSSPLHF.

The chain couples TRBV6-2 or TRBV6-3 to TRBJ1-2, with D unclear. CDR1 and CDR2 from the germline V gene are MNHEY and SVGEGT. Trimming left V 3 bases short and J 7 bases short, with 12 bases between. The CDR3 length is 13 residues. CDR3 in amino acids: CASSYEVGGGYTF. CDR3 bases: TGTGCCAGCAGTTATGAGGTCGGTGGTGGCTACACCTTC.